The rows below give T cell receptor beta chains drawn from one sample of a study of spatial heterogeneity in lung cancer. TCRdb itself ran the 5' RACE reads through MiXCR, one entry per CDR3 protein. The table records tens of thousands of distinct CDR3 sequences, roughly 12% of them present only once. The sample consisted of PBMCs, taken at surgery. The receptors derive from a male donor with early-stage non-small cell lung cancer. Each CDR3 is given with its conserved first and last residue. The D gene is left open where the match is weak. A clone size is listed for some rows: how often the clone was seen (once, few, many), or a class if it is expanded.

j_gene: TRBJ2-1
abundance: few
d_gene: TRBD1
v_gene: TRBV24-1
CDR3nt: TGTGCCACCAGTGATCCAGGGACAGGCTACAATGAGCAGTTCTTC
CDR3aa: CATSDPGTGYNEQFF

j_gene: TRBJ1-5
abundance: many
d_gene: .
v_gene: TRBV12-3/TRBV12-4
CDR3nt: TGTGCCAGCAGTAAGGGGCGGCATCAGCCCCAGCATTTT
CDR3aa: CASSKGRHQPQHF

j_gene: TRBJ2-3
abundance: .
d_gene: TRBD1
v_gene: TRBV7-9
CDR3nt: TGTGCCAGCAGCTCTGGACAGGGAAAGTATTTT
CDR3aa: CASSSGQGKYF

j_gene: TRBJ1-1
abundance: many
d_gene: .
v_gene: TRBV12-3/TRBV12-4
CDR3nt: TGTGCCAGTAGCATCGCAGGGGTCTCGAACACTGAAGCTTTCTTT
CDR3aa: CASSIAGVSNTEAFF

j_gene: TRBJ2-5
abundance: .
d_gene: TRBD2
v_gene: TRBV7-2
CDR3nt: TGTGCCAGCAGCGTAACTAGCGCCCAAGAGACCCAGTACTTC
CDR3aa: CASSVTSAQETQYF

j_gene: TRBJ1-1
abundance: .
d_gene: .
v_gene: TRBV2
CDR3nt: TGTGCCAGCCGGGGACACCCCCCCACTGAAGCTTTCTTT
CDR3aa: CASRGHPPTEAFF

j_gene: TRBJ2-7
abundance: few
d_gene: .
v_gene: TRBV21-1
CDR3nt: TGTGCCAGCTCCCTTGGGGGGCGGTACGAGCAGTACTTC
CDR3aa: CASSLGGRYEQYF

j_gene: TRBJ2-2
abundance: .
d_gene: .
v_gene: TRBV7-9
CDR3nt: TGTGCCAGCATCCCCACGGAATGGAACACCGGGGAGCTGTTTTTT
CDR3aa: CASIPTEWNTGELFF

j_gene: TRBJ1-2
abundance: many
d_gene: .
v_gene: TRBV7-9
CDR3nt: TGTGCCAGCAGCTCTCTCGAATATGGCAGTAACTATGGCTACACCTTC
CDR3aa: CASSSLEYGSNYGYTF

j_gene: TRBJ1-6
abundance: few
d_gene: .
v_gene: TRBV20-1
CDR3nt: TGCAGTGCTAGACCGAGCTCCTATAATTCACCCCTCCACTTT
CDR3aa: CSARPSSYNSPLHF

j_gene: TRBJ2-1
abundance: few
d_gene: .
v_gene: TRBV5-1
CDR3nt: TGCGCCAGCAGCTTGGACCCCCTGGACAATGAGCAGTTCTTC
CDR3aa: CASSLDPLDNEQFF

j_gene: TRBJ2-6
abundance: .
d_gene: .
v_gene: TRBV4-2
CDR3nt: TGTGCCAGCAGCAGCGGTATATACTCTGGGGCCAACGTCCTGACTTTC
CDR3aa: CASSSGIYSGANVLTF

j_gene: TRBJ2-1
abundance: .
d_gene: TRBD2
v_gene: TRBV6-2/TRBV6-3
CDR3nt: TGTGCCAGCAGTTCTTACGGGGGGGGCTCCTACAATGAGCAGTTCTTC
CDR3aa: CASSSYGGGSYNEQFF

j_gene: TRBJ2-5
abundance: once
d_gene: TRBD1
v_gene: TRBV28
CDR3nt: TGTGCCAGCAGTTCCCCGGGACAGGGAGGTGAGACCCAGTACTTC
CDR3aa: CASSSPGQGGETQYF